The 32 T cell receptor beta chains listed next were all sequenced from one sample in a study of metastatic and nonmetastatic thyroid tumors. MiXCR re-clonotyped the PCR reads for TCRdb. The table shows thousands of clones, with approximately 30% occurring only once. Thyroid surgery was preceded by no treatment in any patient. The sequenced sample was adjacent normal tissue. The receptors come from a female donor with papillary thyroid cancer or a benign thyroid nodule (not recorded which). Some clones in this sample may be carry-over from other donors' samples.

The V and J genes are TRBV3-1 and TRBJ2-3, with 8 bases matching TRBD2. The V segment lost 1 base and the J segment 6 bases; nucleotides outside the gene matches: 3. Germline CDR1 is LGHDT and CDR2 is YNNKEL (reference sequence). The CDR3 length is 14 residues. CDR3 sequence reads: CASSQVVAGDTQYF. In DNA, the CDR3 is TGTGCCAGCAGCCAAGTGGTAGCGGGGGATACGCAGTATTTT.

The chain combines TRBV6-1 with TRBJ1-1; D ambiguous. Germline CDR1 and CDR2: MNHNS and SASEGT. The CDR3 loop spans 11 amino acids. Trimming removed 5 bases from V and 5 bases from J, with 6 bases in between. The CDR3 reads CASSTTTEAFF. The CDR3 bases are TGTGCCAGCAGTACGACTACTGAAGCTTTCTTT.

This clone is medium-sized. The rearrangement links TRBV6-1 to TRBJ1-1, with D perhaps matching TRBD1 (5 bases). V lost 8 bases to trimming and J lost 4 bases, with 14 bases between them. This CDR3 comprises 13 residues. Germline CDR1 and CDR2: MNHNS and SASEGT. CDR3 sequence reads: CASGGALGTEAFF. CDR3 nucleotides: TGTGCCAGCGGAGGGGCGCTGGGCACTGAAGCTTTCTTT.

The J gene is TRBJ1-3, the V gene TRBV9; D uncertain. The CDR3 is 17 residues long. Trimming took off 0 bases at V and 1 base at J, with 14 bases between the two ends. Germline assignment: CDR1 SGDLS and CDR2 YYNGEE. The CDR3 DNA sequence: TGTGCCAGCAGCGTAGCTTCCGGGCAGCAGTCTGGAAACACCATATATTTT. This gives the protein CASSVASGQQSGNTIYF.

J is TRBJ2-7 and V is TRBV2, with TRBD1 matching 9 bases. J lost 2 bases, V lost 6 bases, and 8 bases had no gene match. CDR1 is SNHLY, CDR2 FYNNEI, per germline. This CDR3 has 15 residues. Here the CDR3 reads CASRWLGQGTYEQYF. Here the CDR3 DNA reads TGTGCCAGCAGGTGGTTGGGACAGGGAACCTACGAGCAGTACTTC.

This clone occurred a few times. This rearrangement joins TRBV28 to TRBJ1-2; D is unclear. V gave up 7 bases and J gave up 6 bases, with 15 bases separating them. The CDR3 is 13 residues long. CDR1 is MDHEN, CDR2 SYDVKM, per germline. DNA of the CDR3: TGTGCCAGCACCAACTGGTTCCGAGATGGCTACACCTTC. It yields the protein CASTNWFRDGYTF.

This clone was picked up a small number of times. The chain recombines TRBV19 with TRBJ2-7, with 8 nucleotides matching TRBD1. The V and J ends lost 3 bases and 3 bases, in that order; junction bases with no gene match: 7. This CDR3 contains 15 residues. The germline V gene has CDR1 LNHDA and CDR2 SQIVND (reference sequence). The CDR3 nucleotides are TGTGCCAGTAGTATTATAGCAGGGGGCTACTACGAGCAGTACTTC. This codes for CASSIIAGGYYEQYF.

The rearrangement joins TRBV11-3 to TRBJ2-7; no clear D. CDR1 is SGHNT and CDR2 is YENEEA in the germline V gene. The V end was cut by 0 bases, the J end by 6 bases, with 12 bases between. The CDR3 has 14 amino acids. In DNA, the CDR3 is TGTGCCAGCAGCTTAGATGCGGTCTGGGGCGAGCAGTACTTC. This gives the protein CASSLDAVWGEQYF.

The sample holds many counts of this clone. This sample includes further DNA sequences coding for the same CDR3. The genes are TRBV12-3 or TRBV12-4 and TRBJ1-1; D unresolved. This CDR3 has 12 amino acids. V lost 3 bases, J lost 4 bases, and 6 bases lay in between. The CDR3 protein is CASSFGSTEAFF. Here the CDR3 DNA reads TGTGCCAGCAGTTTCGGCTCCACTGAAGCTTTCTTT.

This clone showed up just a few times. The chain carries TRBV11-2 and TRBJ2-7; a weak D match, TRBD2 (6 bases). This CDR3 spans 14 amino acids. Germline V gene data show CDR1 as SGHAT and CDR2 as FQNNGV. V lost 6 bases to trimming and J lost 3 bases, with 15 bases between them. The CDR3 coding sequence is TGTGCCAGCAGTTTTAGCGGCAGCCGCTACGAGCAGTACTTC. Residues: CASSFSGSRYEQYF.

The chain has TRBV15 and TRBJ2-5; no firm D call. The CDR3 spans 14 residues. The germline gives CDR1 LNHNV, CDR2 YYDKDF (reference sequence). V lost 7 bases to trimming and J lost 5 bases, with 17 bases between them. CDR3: CATITYGVTETQYF. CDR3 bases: TGTGCCACCATCACATACGGAGTCACGGAGACCCAGTACTTC.

CDR3 in amino acids: CSAPTPTLGAFF. The DNA of the CDR3 is TGCAGTGCTCCGACCCCAACACTCGGAGCTTTCTTT. This chain links TRBV20-1 with TRBJ1-1; D is unresolved. The CDR3 has 12 residues. In germline, CDR1 is DFQATT, CDR2 SNEGSKA (reference sequence). V was cut by 5 bases and J by 10 bases, with 17 bases left in between.

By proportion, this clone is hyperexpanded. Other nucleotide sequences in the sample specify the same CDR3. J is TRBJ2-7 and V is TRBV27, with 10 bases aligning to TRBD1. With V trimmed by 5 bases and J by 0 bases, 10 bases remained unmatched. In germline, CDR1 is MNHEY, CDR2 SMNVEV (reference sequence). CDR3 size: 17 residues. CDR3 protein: CASSAGSGTGDSYEQYF. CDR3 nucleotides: TGTGCCAGCAGTGCGGGGTCTGGGACAGGGGACTCCTACGAGCAGTACTTC.

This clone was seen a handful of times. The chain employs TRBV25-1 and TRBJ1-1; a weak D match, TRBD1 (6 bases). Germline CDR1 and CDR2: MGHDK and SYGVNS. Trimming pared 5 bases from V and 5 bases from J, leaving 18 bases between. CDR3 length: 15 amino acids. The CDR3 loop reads CASSPPYGGRTEAFF. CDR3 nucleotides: TGTGCCAGCAGTCCACCTTATGGGGGGCGAACTGAAGCTTTCTTT.

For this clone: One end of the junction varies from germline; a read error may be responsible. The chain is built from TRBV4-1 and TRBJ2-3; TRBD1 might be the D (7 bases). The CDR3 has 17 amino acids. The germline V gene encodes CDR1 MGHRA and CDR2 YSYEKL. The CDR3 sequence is CANSQGVGGGRTDTQYF. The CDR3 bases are TGCGCCAACAGCCAAGGGGTTGGAGGGGGCAGGACAGATACACAGTATTTT.

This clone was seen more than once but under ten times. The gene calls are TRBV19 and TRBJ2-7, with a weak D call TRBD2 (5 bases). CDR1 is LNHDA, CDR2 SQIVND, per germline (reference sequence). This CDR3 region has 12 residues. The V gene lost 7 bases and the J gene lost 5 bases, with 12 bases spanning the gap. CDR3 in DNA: TGTGCCAGTAAAATGAGGGCCCACGAGCAGTACTTC. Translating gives CASKMRAHEQYF.

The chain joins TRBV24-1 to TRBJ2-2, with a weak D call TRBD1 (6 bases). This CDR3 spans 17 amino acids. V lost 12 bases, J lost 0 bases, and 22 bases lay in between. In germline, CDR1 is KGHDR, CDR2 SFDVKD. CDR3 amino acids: CAPKMRWTASNTGELFF. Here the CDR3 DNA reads TGTGCCCCCAAGATGCGGTGGACAGCTTCGAACACCGGGGAGCTGTTTTTT.

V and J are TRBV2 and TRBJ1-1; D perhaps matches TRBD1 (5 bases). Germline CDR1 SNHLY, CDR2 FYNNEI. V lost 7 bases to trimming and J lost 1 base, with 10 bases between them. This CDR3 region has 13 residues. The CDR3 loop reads CASMRTQNTEAFF. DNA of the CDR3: TGTGCCAGCATGCGGACACAGAACACTGAAGCTTTCTTT.

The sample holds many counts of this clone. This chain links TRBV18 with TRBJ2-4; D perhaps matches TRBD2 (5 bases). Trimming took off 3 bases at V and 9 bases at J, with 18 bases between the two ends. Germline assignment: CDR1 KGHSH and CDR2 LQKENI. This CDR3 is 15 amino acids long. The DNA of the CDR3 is TGTGCCAGCTCACCTCCTTTGGGGAGTGAGGGCATTCAGTACTTC. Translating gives CASSPPLGSEGIQYF. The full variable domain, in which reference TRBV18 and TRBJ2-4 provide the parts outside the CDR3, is NAGVMQNPRHLVRRRGQEARLRCSPMKGHSHVYWYRQLPEEGLKFMVYLQKENIIDESGMPKERFSAEFPKEGPSILRIQQVVRGDSAAYFCASSPPLGSEGIQYFGAGTRLSVL.

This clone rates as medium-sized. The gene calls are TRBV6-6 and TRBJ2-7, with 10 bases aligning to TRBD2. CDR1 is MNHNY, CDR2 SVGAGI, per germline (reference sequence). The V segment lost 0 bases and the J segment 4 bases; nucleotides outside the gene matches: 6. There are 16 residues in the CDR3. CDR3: CASSYSGLAGAYEQYF. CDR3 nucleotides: TGTGCCAGCAGTTACTCAGGCCTAGCGGGAGCTTACGAGCAGTACTTC.

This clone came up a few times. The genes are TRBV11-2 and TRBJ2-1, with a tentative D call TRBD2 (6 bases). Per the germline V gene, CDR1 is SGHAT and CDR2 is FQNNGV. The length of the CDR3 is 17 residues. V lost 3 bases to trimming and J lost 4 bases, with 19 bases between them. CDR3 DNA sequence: TGTGCCAGCAGCTTCTGGGCTCGGGACTCCAGGTACAATGAGCAGTTCTTC. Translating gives CASSFWARDSRYNEQFF.

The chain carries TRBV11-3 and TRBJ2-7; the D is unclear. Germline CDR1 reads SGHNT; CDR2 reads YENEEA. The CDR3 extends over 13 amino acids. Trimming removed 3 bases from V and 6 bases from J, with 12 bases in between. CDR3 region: CASSFDSPVEQYF. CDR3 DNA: TGTGCCAGCAGCTTTGACTCCCCCGTCGAGCAGTACTTC.

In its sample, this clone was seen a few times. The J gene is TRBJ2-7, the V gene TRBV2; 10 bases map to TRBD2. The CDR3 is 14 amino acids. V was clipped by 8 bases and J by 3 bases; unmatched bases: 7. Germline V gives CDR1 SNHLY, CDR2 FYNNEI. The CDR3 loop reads CASQLAGKSYEQYF. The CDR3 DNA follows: TGTGCCAGCCAACTAGCGGGAAAGAGCTACGAGCAGTACTTC. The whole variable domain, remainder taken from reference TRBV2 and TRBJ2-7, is EPEVTQTPSHQVTQMGQEVILRCVPISNHLYFYWYRQILGQKVEFLVSFYNNEISEKSEIFDDQFSVERPDGSNFTLKIRSTKLEDSAMYFCASQLAGKSYEQYFGPGTRLTVT.

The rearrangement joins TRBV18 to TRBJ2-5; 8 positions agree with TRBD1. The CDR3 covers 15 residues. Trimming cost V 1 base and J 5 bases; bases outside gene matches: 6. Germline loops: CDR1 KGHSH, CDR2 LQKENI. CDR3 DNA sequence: TGTGCCAGCTCACCACAAGTCCGGGACAGGGAGACCCAGTACTTC. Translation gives CASSPQVRDRETQYF.

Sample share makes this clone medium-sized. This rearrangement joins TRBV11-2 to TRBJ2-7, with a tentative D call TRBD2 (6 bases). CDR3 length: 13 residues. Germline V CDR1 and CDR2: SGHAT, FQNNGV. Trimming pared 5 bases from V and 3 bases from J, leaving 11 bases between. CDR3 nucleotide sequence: TGTGCCAGCAGCCCGGCGGGACTCTACGAGCAGTACTTC. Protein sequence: CASSPAGLYEQYF.

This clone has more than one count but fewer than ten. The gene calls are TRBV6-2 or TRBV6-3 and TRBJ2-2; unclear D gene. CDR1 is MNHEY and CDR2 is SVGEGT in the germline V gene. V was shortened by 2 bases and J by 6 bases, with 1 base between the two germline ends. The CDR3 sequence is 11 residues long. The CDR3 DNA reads TGTGCCAGCAGTTACCCCGGGGAGCTGTTTTTT. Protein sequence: CASSYPGELFF.

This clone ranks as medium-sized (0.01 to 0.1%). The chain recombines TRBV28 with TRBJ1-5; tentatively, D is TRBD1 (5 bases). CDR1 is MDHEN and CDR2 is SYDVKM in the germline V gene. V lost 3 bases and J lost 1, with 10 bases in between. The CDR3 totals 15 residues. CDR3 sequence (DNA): TGTGCCAGCAGTTTCGACGGGGCGAGCAATCAGCCCCAGCATTTT. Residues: CASSFDGASNQPQHF.

CDR3 amino acids: CASTTSGGEQYF. CDR3 nucleotide sequence: TGTGCCAGCACCACTTCGGGGGGCGAGCAGTACTTC. The chain combines TRBV28 with TRBJ2-7, with TRBD2 identical over 7 bases. The J segment lost 6 bases and the V segment lost 7 bases, leaving 6 bases of the junction unmatched. Germline loops: CDR1 MDHEN, CDR2 SYDVKM. The CDR3 spans 12 residues.

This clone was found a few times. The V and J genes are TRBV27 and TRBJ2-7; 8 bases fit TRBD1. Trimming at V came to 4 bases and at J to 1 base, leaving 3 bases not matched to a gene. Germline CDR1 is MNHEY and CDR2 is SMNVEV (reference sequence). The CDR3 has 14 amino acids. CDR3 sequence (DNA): TGTGCCAGCAGTTATGACAGGGGTTCCTACGAGCAGTACTTC. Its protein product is CASSYDRGSYEQYF.

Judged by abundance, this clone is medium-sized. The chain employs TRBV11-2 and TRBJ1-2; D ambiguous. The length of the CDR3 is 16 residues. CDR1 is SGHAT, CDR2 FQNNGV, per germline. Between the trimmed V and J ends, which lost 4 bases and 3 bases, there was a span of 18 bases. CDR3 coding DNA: TGTGCCAGCAGCTCACCCCGGGAGGGTTTAGACTATGGCTACACCTTC. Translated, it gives CASSSPREGLDYGYTF.

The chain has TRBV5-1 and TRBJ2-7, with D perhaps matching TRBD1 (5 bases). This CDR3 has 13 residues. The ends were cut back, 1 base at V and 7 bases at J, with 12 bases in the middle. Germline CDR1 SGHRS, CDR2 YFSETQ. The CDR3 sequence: CASSLMGQGEQYF. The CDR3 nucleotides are TGCGCCAGCAGCTTGATGGGGCAAGGGGAGCAGTACTTC.

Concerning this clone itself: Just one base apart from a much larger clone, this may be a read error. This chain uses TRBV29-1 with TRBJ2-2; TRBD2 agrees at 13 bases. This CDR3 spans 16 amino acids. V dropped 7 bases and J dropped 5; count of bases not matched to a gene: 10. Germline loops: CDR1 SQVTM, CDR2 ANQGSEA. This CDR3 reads CSAKGLAGLRTGELFF. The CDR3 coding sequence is TGCAGCGCCAAGGGACTAGCGGGATTAAGGACCGGGGAGCTGTTTTTT.